The clone carrying this T cell receptor (beta chain) was recorded a few times. These data are taken from a study of naive and memory T cell subsets. Germline CDR1 MNHEY, CDR2 SVGEGT. This CDR3 has 15 amino acids. J gave up 9 bases and V 7 bases, and 13 bases lay outside the gene matches. Two oligonucleotides, mixed equimolar, formed the beta constant-region primer covering TRBC1 and TRBC2. Four rounds of PCR amplified the ligated cDNA using nested alpha and beta constant-region primers plus SP2. TCRdb processed the UMI-ligation and nested PCR reads anew with MiXCR; each CDR3 protein has one entry. The sample gives 70,000 to 95,000 distinct CDR3 sequences, 7% of which show up once; roughly 1.5% is in the top ten.

The receptor was derived from a human donor in good health. Sequencing was performed on central memory CD4+ T cells from blood. This sequence joins TRBV6-2 or TRBV6-3 and TRBJ2-1, with 9 bases matching TRBD1. Here the CDR3 reads CASTPSQGAVGEQFF. Here the CDR3 DNA reads TGTGCCAGCACACCCTCACAGGGGGCGGTGGGTGAGCAGTTCTTC.